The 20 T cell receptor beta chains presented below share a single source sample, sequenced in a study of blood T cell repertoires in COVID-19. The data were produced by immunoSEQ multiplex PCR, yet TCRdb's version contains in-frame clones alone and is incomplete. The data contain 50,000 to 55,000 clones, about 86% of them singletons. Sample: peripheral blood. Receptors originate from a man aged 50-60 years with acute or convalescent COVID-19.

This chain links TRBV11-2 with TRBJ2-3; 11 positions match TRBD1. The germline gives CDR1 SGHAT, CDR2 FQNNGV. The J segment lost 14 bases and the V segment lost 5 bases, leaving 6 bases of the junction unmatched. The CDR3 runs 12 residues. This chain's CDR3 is CASSARDRGRYF. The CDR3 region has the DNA TGTGCCAGCAGCGCCCGGGACAGGGGGAGGTATTTT.

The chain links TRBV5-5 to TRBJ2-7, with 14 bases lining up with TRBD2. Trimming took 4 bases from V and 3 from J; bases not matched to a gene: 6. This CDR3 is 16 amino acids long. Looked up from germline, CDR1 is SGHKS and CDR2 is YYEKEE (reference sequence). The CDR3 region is CASSTGTSGSIYEQYF. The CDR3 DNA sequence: TGTGCCAGCAGCACCGGGACTAGCGGGAGTATCTACGAGCAGTACTTC.

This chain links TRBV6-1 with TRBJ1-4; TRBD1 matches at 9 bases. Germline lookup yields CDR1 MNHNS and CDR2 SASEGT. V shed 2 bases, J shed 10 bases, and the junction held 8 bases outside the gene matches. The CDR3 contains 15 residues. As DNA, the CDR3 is TGTGCCAGCAGTGAATACGGGACAGGGCGAGGAAAACTGTTTTTT. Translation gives CASSEYGTGRGKLFF.

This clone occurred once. The CDR3 protein is CATSDLTTGRNEQFF. The CDR3 nucleotides are TGTGCCACCAGTGACTTAACGACAGGGAGGAATGAGCAGTTCTTC. The V call is TRBV24-1, the J call TRBJ2-1; TRBD1 might be the D (7 bases). The CDR3 is 15 amino acids. Germline CDR1 and CDR2: KGHDR and SFDVKD. V shed 4 bases and J shed 7 bases, with 16 bases lying between them.

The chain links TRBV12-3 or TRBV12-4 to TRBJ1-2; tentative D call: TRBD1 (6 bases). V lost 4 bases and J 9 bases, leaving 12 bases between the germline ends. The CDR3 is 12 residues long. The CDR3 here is CASSSGVFSYTF. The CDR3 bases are TGTGCCAGCAGTTCAGGGGTATTTAGCTACACCTTC.

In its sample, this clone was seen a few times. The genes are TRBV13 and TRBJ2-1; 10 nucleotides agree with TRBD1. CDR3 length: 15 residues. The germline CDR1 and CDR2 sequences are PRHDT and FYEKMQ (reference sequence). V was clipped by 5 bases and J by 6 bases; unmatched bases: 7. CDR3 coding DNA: TGTGCCAGCAGCACCCGACAGGGGGCCGCCAATGAGCAGTTCTTC. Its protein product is CASSTRQGAANEQFF.

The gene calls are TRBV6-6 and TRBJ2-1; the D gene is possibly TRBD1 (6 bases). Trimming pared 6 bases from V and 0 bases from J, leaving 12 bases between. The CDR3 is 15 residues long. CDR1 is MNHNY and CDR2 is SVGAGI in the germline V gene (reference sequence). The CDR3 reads CASRDSPSSYNEQFF. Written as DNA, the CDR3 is TGTGCCAGCAGGGACAGTCCTAGCTCCTACAATGAGCAGTTCTTC.

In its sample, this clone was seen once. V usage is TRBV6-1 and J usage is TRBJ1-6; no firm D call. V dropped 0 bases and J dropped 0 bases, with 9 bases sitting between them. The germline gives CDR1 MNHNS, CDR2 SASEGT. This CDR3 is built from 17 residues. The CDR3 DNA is TGTGCCAGCAGTGAAGCGGAGGAGAGCTCCTATAATTCACCCCTCCACTTT. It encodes CASSEAEESSYNSPLHF.

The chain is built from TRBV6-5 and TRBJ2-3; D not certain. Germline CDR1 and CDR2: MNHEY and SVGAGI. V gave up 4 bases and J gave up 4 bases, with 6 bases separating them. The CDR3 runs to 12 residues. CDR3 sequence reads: CASSSDSDTQYF. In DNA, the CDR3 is TGTGCCAGCAGTTCTGACTCAGATACGCAGTATTTT.

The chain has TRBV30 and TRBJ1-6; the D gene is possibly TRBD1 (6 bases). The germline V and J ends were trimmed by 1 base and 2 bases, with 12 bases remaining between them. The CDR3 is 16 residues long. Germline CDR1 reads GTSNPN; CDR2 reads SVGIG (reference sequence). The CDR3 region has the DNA TGTGCCTGGAGTGCCATACAGGGAACCTATAATTCACCCCTCCACTTT. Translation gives CAWSAIQGTYNSPLHF. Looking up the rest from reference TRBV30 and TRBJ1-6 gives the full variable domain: SQTIHQWPATLVQPVGSPLSLECTVEGTSNPNLYWYRQAAGRGLQLLFYSVGIGQISSEVPQNLSASRPQDRQFILSSKKLLLSDSGFYLCAWSAIQGTYNSPLHFGNGTRLTVT.

The CDR3 nucleotides are TGTGCCAGCAGCCCGGGGACAGCGAACACCGGGGAGCTGTTTTTT. As protein: CASSPGTANTGELFF. The chain couples TRBV9 to TRBJ2-2; TRBD1 aligns across 7 bases. The trim removed 4 bases at V and 0 bases at J, leaving 3 bases unmatched. The CDR3 covers 15 residues. Germline assignment: CDR1 SGDLS and CDR2 YYNGEE.

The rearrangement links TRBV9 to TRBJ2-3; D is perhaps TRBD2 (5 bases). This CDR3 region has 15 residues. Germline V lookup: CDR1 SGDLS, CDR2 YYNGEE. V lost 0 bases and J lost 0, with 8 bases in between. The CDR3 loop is CASSVVGGSTDTQYF. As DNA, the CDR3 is TGTGCCAGCAGCGTAGTCGGCGGGAGCACAGATACGCAGTATTTT. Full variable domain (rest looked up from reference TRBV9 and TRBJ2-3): DSGVTQTPKHLITATGQRVTLRCSPRSGDLSVYWYQQSLDQGLQFLIQYYNGEERAKGNILERFSAQQFPDLHSELNLSSLELGDSALYFCASSVVGGSTDTQYFGPGTRLTVL.

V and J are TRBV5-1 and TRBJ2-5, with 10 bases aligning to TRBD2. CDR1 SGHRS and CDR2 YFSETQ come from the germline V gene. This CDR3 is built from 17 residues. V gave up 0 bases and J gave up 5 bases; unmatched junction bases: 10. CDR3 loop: CASSLVASGRRGETQYF. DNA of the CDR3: TGCGCCAGCAGCTTGGTGGCTAGCGGGAGACGTGGGGAGACCCAGTACTTC.

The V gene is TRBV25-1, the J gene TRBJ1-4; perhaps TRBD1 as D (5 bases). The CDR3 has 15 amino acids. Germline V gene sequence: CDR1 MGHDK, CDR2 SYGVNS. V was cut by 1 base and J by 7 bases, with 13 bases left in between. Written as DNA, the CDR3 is TGTGCCAGCAGTGAATCCGGGGGGACGGGTGAAAAACTGTTTTTT. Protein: CASSESGGTGEKLFF.

CDR3 DNA: TGTGCCAGTAAGACAGGCCTCATGAACACTGAAGCTTTCTTT. Protein product: CASKTGLMNTEAFF. The chain joins TRBV19 to TRBJ1-1; weak D call: TRBD1 (6 bases). The CDR3 loop spans 14 amino acids. Germline assignment: CDR1 LNHDA and CDR2 SQIVND (reference sequence). V shed 7 bases and J shed 0 bases, with 12 bases lying between them.

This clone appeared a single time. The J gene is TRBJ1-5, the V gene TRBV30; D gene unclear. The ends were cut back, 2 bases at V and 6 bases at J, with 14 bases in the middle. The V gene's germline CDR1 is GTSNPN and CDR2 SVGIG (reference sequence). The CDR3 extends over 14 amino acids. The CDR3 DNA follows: TGTGCCTGGAGTAGAGGTCCGGGTTCTCAGCCCCAGCATTTT. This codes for CAWSRGPGSQPQHF. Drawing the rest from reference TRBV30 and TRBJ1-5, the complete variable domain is SQTIHQWPATLVQPVGSPLSLECTVEGTSNPNLYWYRQAAGRGLQLLFYSVGIGQISSEVPQNLSASRPQDRQFILSSKKLLLSDSGFYLCAWSRGPGSQPQHFGDGTRLSIL.

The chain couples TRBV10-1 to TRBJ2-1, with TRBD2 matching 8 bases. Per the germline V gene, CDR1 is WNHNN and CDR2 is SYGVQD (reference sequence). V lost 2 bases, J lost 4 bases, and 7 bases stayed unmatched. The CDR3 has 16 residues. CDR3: CASSEALAGVYNEQFF. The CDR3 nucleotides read TGCGCCAGCAGTGAGGCGCTAGCGGGTGTGTACAATGAGCAGTTCTTC.

CDR3 nucleotides: TGTGCCAGCAGCAGACAGGTTCCTTATGGCTACACCTTC. This translates into CASSRQVPYGYTF. The rearrangement uses TRBV12-3 or TRBV12-4 and TRBJ1-2; perhaps TRBD1 as D (6 bases). The CDR3 spans 13 residues. Trimming removed 6 bases at V and 5 bases at J, with 13 bases between.

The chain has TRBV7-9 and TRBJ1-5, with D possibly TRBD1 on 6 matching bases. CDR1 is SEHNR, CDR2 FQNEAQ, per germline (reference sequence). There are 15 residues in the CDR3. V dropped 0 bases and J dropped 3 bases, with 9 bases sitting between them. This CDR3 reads CASSLAGTLNQPQHF. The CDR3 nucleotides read TGTGCCAGCAGCTTAGCGGGGACACTCAATCAGCCCCAGCATTTT.

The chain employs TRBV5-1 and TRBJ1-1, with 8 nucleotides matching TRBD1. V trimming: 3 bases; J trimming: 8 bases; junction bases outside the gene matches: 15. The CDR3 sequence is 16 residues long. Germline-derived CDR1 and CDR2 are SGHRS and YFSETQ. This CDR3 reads CASSSDVRQGRSEAFF. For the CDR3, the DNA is TGCGCCAGCAGCTCGGACGTTCGACAGGGGAGGTCCGAAGCTTTCTTT.